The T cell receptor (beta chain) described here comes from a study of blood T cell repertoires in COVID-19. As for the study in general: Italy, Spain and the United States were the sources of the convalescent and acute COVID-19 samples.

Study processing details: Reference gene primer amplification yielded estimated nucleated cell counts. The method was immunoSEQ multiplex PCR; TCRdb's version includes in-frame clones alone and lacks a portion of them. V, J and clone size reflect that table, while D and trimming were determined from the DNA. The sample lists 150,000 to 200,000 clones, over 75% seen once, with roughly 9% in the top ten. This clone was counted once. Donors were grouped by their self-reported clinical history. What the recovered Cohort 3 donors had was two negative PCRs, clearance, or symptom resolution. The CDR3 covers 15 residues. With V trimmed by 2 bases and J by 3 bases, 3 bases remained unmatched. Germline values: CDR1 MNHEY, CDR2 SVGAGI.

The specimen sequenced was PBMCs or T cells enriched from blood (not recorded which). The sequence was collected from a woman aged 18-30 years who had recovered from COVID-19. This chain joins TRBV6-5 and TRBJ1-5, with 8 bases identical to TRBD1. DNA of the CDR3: TGTGCCAGCAGTTACGGACAGGGTATCAATCAGCCCCAGCATTTT. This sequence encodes CASSYGQGINQPQHF.